These T cell receptor beta chains were read from a single sample in a study of shared clonotypes between healthy human individuals. The protocol was immunoSEQ multiplex PCR, while the TCRdb copy is restricted to in-frame clones and leaves out a portion. The profile shows about 2.5 million clones, around 93% of them singletons. The sequencing input was naive CD4+ T cells from PBMCs. These receptors were collected from a man younger than 35 in good health. Some clones in this sample may be carry-over from other donors' samples. CDR3s include the opening cysteine and the closing phenylalanine or tryptophan. D genes are given only for firm matches. Clone size is given for some rows only: seen once, a few or many times, or a class if the clone is expanded.

V gene	clone size	D gene	J gene	CDR3 protein	CDR3 DNA
TRBV18	.	TRBD1	TRBJ1-2	CASSPWTGEPSNYGYTF	TGTGCCAGCTCACCATGGACAGGAGAGCCCTCTAACTATGGCTACACCTTC
TRBV7-8	.	.	TRBJ2-3	CASQLGNPPALTDTQYF	TGTGCCAGCCAGCTCGGCAATCCGCCGGCTTTGACAGATACGCAGTATTTT
TRBV19	.	.	TRBJ2-7	CASSIAGTSYEQYF	TGTGCCAGTAGTATAGCCGGGACCTCCTACGAGCAGTACTTC
TRBV5-1	.	.	TRBJ2-7	CASSLAGQGLYEQYF	TGCGCCAGCAGCTTGGCCGGGCAGGGGCTCTACGAGCAGTACTTC
TRBV5-1	once	.	TRBJ2-3	CASSLGQSTDTQYF	TGCGCCAGCAGCCTCGGACAGAGCACAGATACGCAGTATTTT
TRBV27	.	.	TRBJ1-2	CASGRFGGGEVAGLGYTF	TGTGCCAGCGGACGGTTTGGGGGGGGCGAGGTTGCAGGTTTGGGCTACACCTTC
TRBV30	.	TRBD1	TRBJ1-5	CAWSADRDRGYSNQPQHF	TGTGCCTGGAGTGCGGACCGGGACAGGGGGTATAGCAATCAGCCCCAGCATTTT
TRBV28	.	.	TRBJ1-2	CASSFGVALSGYTF	TGTGCCAGCAGTTTTGGGGTGGCGCTATCTGGCTACACCTTC
TRBV9	.	TRBD2	TRBJ2-5	CASSVLAVPGGTQYF	TGTGCCAGCAGCGTACTAGCGGTGCCCGGAGGGACCCAGTACTTC
TRBV5-4	.	TRBD2	TRBJ2-5	CASSSGTSGRTETQYF	TGTGCCAGCAGCAGCGGGACTAGCGGGAGGACGGAGACCCAGTACTTC
TRBV18	.	.	TRBJ2-1	CASSPESNRGDEQFF	TGTGCCAGCTCACCAGAGAGTAACCGGGGCGATGAGCAGTTCTTC
TRBV2	.	.	TRBJ1-1	CASKRDAQLEAFF	TGTGCCAGCAAACGGGACGCGCAACTTGAAGCTTTCTTT
TRBV28	.	TRBD1	TRBJ1-1	CASSSPPGTANTEAFF	TGTGCCAGCAGTTCCCCTCCCGGGACAGCGAACACTGAAGCTTTCTTT
TRBV10-3	few	TRBD1	TRBJ1-5	CAIRGTDYNQPQHF	TGTGCCATCAGGGGGACAGACTACAATCAGCCCCAGCATTTT
TRBV5-1	.	.	TRBJ2-2	CASSWRGDGELFF	TGCGCCAGCAGCTGGCGAGGGGACGGGGAGCTGTTTTTT
TRBV2	.	.	TRBJ2-3	CASSESRGRDTQYF	TGTGCCAGCAGTGAATCAAGGGGTCGAGATACGCAGTATTTT
TRBV7-2	.	.	TRBJ2-1	CASSLGVGGLFF	TGTGCCAGCAGCTTAGGTGTGGGCGGCCTGTTCTTC
TRBV9	.	.	TRBJ2-5	CASSVGIDPGETQYF	TGTGCCAGCAGCGTAGGAATAGATCCCGGGGAGACCCAGTACTTC
TRBV10-2	.	.	TRBJ2-7	CASSEKYEQYF	TGCGCCAGCAGTGAAAAGTACGAGCAGTACTTC
TRBV10-1	.	.	TRBJ2-5	CASSMDRGQETQYF	TGCGCCAGCAGCATGGACCGCGGCCAAGAGACCCAGTACTTC
TRBV2	.	.	TRBJ2-7	CASSGPNWGHEQYF	TGTGCCAGCAGTGGGCCCAACTGGGGTCACGAGCAGTACTTC
TRBV30	.	TRBD2	TRBJ2-1	CAWRTLAGGRYNEQFF	TGTGCCTGGAGGACCCTAGCGGGAGGGCGGTACAATGAGCAGTTCTTC
TRBV20-1	.	.	TRBJ2-3	CSARTPDTQYF	TGCAGTGCGCGGACCCCAGATACGCAGTATTTT
TRBV7-7	.	.	TRBJ2-2	CASSPGSGNTGELFF	TGTGCCAGCAGCCCCGGTTCGGGGAACACCGGGGAGCTGTTTTTT
TRBV7-9	once	TRBD1	TRBJ1-4	CASSRSDRGRDEKLFF	TGTGCCAGCAGCCGATCGGACAGGGGCCGAGATGAAAAACTGTTTTTT
TRBV7-3	.	.	TRBJ2-2	CASSLGRINTGELFF	TGTGCCAGCAGCTTAGGCCGGATTAACACCGGGGAGCTGTTTTTT
TRBV6-4	.	TRBD1	TRBJ1-2	CASVGQGLYGYTF	TGTGCCAGCGTCGGACAGGGACTCTATGGCTACACCTTC
TRBV6-6	.	.	TRBJ2-7	CASSYSGAGIYEQYF	TGTGCCAGCAGTTACTCCGGCGCAGGGATTTACGAGCAGTACTTC
TRBV19	.	TRBD1	TRBJ1-4	CASSITPLSGTGGEKLFF	TGTGCCAGTAGTATAACCCCCCTTTCCGGGACAGGCGGAGAAAAACTGTTTTTT
TRBV5-1	.	TRBD2	TRBJ2-1	CASSRGTLAGSTTYNEQFF	TGCGCCAGCAGCCGTGGGACACTAGCGGGATCAACGACCTACAATGAGCAGTTCTTC
TRBV19	.	TRBD2	TRBJ2-1	CASSIGVAGGPSVNEQFF	TGTGCCAGTAGTATAGGGGTCGCGGGAGGGCCCTCGGTCAATGAGCAGTTCTTC
TRBV28	.	.	TRBJ1-3	CASSLGVSGNTIYF	TGTGCCAGCAGTTTGGGGGTTTCGGGAAACACCATATATTTT
TRBV5-1	.	TRBD2	TRBJ2-7	CASSLVGLAGAEQYF	TGCGCCAGCAGCTTGGTAGGCCTAGCGGGAGCTGAGCAGTACTTC
TRBV4-2	.	.	TRBJ1-5	CASSQDLQGRQPQHF	TGTGCCAGCAGCCAAGATTTACAGGGCCGCCAGCCCCAGCATTTT
TRBV4-3	.	TRBD1	TRBJ2-7	CASSQETPGQAYEQYF	TGCGCCAGCAGCCAAGAAACCCCGGGACAGGCCTACGAGCAGTACTTC
TRBV9	.	TRBD2	TRBJ2-1	CASSLAGVAGNEQFF	TGTGCCAGCAGCCTAGCGGGAGTAGCGGGCAATGAGCAGTTCTTC
TRBV5-1	.	TRBD2	TRBJ2-7	CASSGDRDEYSGGSYEQYF	TGCGCCAGCAGCGGGGACCGGGACGAGTACTCGGGAGGCTCCTACGAGCAGTACTTC
TRBV14	.	.	TRBJ2-7	CASSRTLLGNEQYF	TGTGCCAGCAGCCGGACACTACTGGGAAACGAGCAGTACTTC
TRBV11-2	.	.	TRBJ2-5	CASSSGVAETQYF	TGTGCCAGCAGCTCAGGGGTCGCGGAGACCCAGTACTTC
TRBV4-1	.	TRBD1	TRBJ2-3	CASSPTGQGTDTQYF	TGCGCCAGCAGCCCGACTGGACAGGGCACAGATACGCAGTATTTT
TRBV28	.	.	TRBJ1-5	CASSPQRLDQPQHF	TGTGCCAGCAGCCCGCAGCGACTTGATCAGCCCCAGCATTTT
TRBV18	few	.	TRBJ1-1	CASSPLAGVSSTEAFF	TGTGCCAGCTCACCATTGGCAGGGGTATCTTCCACTGAAGCTTTCTTT
TRBV28	.	TRBD2	TRBJ2-1	CASSPKLAGLYNEQFF	TGTGCCAGCAGTCCAAAACTAGCGGGGCTTTACAATGAGCAGTTCTTC
TRBV18	once	TRBD1	TRBJ2-4	CASLGTGEAKNIQYF	TGTGCCAGCTTAGGGACAGGGGAGGCCAAAAACATTCAGTACTTC
TRBV29-1	.	TRBD2	TRBJ2-7	CSVEEGGYEQYF	TGCAGCGTTGAAGAGGGGGGGTACGAGCAGTACTTC
TRBV29-1	.	.	TRBJ2-1	CSGGYNEQFF	TGCAGCGGAGGTTATAATGAGCAGTTCTTC
TRBV7-9	.	.	TRBJ1-2	CASSLDPGVDYGYTF	TGTGCCAGCAGCTTAGACCCGGGAGTCGACTATGGCTACACCTTC
TRBV6-5	.	.	TRBJ2-1	CASSYESSTYNEQFF	TGTGCCAGCAGTTACGAAAGCTCCACCTACAATGAGCAGTTCTTC
TRBV7-2	once	.	TRBJ2-7	CASSFGTVKQYF	TGTGCCAGCAGCTTCGGGACTGTTAAGCAGTACTTC
TRBV5-8	.	.	TRBJ1-2	CASSLVGNYGYTF	TGTGCCAGCAGCTTGGTAGGGAACTATGGCTACACCTTC
TRBV7-3	.	TRBD1	TRBJ2-2	CASSLTGQFAGELFF	TGTGCCAGCAGCTTAACGGGACAGTTCGCCGGGGAGCTGTTTTTT
TRBV28	.	.	TRBJ1-5	CASTVGNQPQHF	TGTGCCAGCACGGTGGGCAATCAGCCCCAGCATTTT
TRBV11-2	once	.	TRBJ1-2	CASSLTRGSANFF	TGTGCCAGCAGCCTCACTAGGGGGTCAGCAAACTTCTTC
TRBV30	.	TRBD2	TRBJ2-1	CAWQETSGRNEQFF	TGTGCCTGGCAGGAAACTAGCGGGAGAAATGAGCAGTTCTTC
TRBV28	.	.	TRBJ1-2	CASRVGLLYGYTF	TGTGCCAGCAGGGTGGGGCTCCTCTATGGCTACACCTTC
TRBV7-2	once	TRBD2	TRBJ2-1	CASSPRLAGGNEQFF	TGTGCCAGCAGCCCCCGGCTAGCGGGGGGAAATGAGCAGTTCTTC
TRBV2	.	.	TRBJ2-7	CASSTSKGEQYF	TGTGCCAGCAGCACCTCAAAGGGCGAGCAGTACTTC
TRBV28	.	TRBD1	TRBJ2-3	CASSLWGTGKDTQYF	TGTGCCAGCAGTTTATGGGGGACAGGGAAAGATACGCAGTATTTT
TRBV28	.	.	TRBJ1-4	CASGERPLNEKLFF	TGTGCCTCTGGGGAGAGGCCGCTTAATGAAAAACTGTTTTTT